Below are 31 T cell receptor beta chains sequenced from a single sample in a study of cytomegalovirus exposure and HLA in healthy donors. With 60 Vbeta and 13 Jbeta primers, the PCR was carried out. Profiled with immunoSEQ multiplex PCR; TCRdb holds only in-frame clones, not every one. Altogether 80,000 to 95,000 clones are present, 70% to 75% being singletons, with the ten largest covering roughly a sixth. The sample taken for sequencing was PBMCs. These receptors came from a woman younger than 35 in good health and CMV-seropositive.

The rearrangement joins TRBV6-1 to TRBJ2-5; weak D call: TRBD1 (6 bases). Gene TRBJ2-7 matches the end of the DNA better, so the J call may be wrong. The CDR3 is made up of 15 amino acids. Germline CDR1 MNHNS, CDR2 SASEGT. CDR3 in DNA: TGTGCCAGTCGAGGACAGTTTAGATTCTCCTACGAGCAGTACTTC. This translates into CASRGQFRFSYEQYF.

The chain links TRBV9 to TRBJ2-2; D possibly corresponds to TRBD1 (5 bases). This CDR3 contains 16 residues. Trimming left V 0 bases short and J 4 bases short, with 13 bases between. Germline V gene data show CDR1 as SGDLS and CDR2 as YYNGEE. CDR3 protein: CASSVAPTGSTGELFF. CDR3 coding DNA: TGTGCCAGCAGCGTAGCTCCAACAGGCAGCACCGGGGAGCTGTTTTTT.

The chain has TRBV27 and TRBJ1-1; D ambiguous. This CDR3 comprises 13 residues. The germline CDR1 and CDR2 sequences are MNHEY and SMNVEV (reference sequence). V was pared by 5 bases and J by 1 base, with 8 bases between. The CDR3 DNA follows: TGTGCCAGCAGTAACCAGGAGAACACTGAAGCTTTCTTT. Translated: CASSNQENTEAFF.

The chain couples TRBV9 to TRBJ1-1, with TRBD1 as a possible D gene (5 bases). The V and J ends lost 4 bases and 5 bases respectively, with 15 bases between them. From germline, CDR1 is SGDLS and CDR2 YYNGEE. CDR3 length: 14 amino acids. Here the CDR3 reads CASSLEWGGTEAFF. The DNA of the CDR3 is TGTGCCAGCAGCCTCGAATGGGGGGGTACTGAAGCTTTCTTT.

The CDR3 reads CASSLGSSYNSPLHF. The DNA for the CDR3 is TGTGCCAGCAGCTTGGGGAGCTCCTATAATTCACCCCTCCACTTT. The chain links TRBV7-6 to TRBJ1-6; D uncertain. CDR3 length: 15 residues. Looked up from germline, CDR1 is SGHVS and CDR2 is FNYEAQ. V was pared by 3 bases and J by 0 bases, with 6 bases between.

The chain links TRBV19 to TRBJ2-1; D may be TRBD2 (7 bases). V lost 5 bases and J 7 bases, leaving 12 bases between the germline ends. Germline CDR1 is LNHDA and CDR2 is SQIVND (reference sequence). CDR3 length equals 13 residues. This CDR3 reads CASSQQGGNEQFF. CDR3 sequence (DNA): TGTGCCAGTAGTCAACAGGGAGGGAATGAGCAGTTCTTC.

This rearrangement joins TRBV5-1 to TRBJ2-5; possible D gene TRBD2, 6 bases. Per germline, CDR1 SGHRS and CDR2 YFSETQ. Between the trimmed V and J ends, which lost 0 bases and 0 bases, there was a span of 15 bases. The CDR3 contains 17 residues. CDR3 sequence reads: CASSLGGGRGYQETQYF. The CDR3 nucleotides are TGCGCCAGCAGCTTGGGTGGGGGACGGGGGTACCAAGAGACCCAGTACTTC.

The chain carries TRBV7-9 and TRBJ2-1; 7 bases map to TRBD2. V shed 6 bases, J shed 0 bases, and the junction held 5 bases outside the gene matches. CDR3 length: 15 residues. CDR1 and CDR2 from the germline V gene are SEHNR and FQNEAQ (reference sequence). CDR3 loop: CASSQSGASYNEQFF. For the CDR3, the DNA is TGTGCCAGCAGTCAGAGCGGGGCCTCCTACAATGAGCAGTTCTTC.

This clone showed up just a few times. The CDR3 region has the DNA TGTGCCAGCAGTTACCCGGAGGAAGCTTTCTTT. Translation gives CASSYPEEAFF. This sequence joins TRBV6-1 and TRBJ1-1; D ambiguous. The V end lost 5 bases, the J end lost 8 bases, and 9 bases lay between the germline ends. CDR1 and CDR2 (germline): MNHNS, SASEGT. The CDR3 spans 11 residues.

The CDR3 sequence is CASSQDPGVELFF. CDR3 nucleotide sequence: TGCGCCAGCAGCCAAGATCCGGGTGTCGAACTGTTTTTT. The V gene is TRBV4-3, the J gene TRBJ1-4; no clear D gene. The CDR3 consists of 13 residues. Deletions cut 0 bases from V and 12 bases from J, with 11 bases between. Germline CDR1 LGHNA, CDR2 YSLEER.

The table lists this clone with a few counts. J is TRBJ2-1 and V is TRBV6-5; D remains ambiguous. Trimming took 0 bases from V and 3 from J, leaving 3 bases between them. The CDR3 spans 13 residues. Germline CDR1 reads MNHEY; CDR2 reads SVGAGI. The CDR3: CASSYSSYNEQFF. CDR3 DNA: TGTGCCAGCAGTTACTCTAGCTACAATGAGCAGTTCTTC.

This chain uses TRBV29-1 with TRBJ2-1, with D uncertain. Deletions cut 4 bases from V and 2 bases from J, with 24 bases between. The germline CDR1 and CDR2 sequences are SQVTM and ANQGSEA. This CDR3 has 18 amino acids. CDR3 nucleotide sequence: TGCAGCGTTGTAGCCCCGACGAGTAGCTCGGCTCCCTACAATGAGCAGTTCTTC. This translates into CSVVAPTSSSAPYNEQFF.

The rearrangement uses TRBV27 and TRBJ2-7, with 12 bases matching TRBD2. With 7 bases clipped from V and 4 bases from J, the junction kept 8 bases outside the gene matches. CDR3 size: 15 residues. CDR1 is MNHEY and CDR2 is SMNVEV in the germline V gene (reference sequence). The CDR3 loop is CASKVTSGSPYEQYF. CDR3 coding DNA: TGTGCCAGCAAGGTGACTAGCGGGAGTCCGTACGAGCAGTACTTC.

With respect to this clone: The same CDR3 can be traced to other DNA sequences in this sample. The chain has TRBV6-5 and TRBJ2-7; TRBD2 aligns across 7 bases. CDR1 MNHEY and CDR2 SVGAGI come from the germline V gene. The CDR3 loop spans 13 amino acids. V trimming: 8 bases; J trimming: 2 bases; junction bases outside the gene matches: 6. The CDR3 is CASSSAGPYEQYF. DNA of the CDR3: TGTGCCAGCTCTTCAGCGGGACCCTACGAGCAGTACTTC.

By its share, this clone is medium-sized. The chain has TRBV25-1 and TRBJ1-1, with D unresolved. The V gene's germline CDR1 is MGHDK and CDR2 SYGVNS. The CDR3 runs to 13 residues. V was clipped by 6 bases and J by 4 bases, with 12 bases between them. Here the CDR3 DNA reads TGTGCCAGCAGCTTAGGACTGGGCACTGAAGCTTTCTTT. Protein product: CASSLGLGTEAFF.

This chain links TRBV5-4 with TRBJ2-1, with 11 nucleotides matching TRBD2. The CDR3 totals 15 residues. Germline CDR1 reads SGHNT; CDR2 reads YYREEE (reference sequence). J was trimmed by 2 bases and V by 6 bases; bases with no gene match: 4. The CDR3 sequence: CASNLAGGTYNEQFF. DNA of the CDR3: TGTGCCAGCAACCTAGCGGGAGGCACCTACAATGAGCAGTTCTTC.

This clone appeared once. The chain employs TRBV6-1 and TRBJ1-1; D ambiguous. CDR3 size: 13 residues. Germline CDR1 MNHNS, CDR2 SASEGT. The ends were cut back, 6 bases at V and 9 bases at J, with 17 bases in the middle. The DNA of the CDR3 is TGTGCCAGCAGAGACTACGAGCTGTCCCAAGCTTTCTTT. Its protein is CASRDYELSQAFF.

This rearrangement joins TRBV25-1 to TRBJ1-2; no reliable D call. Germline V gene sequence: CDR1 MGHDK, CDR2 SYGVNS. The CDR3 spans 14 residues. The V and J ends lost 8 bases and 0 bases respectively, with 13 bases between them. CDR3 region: CASPPRLANYGYTF. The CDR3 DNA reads TGTGCCAGCCCACCTCGTCTAGCTAACTATGGCTACACCTTC.

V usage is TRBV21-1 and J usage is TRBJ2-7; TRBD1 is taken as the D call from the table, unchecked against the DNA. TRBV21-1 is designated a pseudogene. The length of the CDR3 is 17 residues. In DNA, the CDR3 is TGTGCCAGCAGCATTATTACCGGGACAGCTTTCTCCTACGAGCAGTACTTC. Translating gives CASSIITGTAFSYEQYF.

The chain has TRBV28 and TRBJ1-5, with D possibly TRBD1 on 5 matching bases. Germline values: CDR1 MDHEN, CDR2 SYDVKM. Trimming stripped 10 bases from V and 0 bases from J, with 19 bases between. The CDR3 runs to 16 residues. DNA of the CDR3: TGTGCCACCACCCTTGGGGGGGTGGTTAGCAATCAGCCCCAGCATTTT. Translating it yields CATTLGGVVSNQPQHF.

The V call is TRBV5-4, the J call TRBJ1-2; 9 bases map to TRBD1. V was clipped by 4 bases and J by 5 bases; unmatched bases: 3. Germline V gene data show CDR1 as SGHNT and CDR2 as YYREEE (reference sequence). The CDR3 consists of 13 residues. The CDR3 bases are TGTGCCAGCAGCGGTGACAGGGGGTATGGCTACACCTTC. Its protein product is CASSGDRGYGYTF.

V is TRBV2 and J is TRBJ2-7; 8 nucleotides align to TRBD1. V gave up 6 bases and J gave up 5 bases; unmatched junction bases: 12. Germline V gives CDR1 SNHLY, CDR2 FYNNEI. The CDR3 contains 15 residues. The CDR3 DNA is TGTGCCAGCAGGAGGACGCTGGACAGGGCCCACGAGCAGTACTTC. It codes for CASRRTLDRAHEQYF.

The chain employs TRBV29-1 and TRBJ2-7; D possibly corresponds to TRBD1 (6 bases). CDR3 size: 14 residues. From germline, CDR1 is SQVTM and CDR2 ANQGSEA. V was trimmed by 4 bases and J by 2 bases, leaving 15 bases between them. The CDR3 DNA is TGCAGCGTTGCCTTCCAACAGGGCACCTACGAGCAGTACTTC. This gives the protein CSVAFQQGTYEQYF.

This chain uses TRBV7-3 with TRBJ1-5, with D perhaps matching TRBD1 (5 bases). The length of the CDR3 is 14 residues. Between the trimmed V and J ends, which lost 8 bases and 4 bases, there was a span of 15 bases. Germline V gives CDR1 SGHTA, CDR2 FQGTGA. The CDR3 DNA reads TGTGCCAGCCCTTTCAGGCGGGGGAATCAGCCCCAGCATTTT. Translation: CASPFRRGNQPQHF.

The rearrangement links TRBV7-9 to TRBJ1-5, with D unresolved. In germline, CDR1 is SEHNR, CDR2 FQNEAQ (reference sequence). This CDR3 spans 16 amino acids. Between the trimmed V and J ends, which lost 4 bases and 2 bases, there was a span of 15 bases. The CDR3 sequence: CASSWRAARRNQPQHF. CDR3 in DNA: TGTGCCAGCAGCTGGAGGGCGGCGAGGCGCAATCAGCCCCAGCATTTT.

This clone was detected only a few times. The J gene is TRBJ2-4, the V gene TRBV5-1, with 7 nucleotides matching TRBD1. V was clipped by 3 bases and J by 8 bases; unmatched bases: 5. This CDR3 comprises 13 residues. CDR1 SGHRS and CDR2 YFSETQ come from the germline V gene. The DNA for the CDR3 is TGCGCCAGCAGCTACGGGACAGCTGACATTCAGTACTTC. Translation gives CASSYGTADIQYF.

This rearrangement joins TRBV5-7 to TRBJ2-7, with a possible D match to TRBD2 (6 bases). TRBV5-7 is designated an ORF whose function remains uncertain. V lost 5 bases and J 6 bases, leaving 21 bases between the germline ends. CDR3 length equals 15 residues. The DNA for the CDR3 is TGTGCCAGCAGACCGGGACTGCGGAGGGGTTCCGAGCAGTACTTC. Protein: CASRPGLRRGSEQYF.

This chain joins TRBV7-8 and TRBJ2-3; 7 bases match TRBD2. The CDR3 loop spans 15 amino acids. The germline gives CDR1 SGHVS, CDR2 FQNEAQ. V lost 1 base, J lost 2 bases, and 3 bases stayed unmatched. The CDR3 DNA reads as TGTGCCAGCAGCTTAGGGGGAGGGTACACAGATACGCAGTATTTT. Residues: CASSLGGGYTDTQYF.

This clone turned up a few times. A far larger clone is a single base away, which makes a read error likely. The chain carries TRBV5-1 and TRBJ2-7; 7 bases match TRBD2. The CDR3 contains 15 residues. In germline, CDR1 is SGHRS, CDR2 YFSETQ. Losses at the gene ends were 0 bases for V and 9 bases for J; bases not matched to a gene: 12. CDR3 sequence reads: CASSLDPGSGGGQYF. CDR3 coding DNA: TGCGCCAGCAGCTTGGATCCCGGGTCGGGGGGAGGGCAGTACTTC.

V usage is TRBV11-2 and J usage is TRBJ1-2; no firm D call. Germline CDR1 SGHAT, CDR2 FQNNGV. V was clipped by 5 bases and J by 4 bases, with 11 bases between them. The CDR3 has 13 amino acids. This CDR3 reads CASSAGQIYGYTF. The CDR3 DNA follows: TGTGCCAGCAGCGCAGGCCAGATCTATGGCTACACCTTC. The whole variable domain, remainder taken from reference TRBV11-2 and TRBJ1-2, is EAGVAQSPRYKIIEKRQSVAFWCNPISGHATLYWYQQILGQGPKLLIQFQNNGVVDDSQLPKDRFSAERLKGVDSTLKIQPAKLEDSAVYLCASSAGQIYGYTFGSGTRLTVV.

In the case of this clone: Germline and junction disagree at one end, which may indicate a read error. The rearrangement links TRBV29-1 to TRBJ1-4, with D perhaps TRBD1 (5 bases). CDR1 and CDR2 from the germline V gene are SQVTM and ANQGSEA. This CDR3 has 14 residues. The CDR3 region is CSAGRQGSREKLLF. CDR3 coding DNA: TGCAGCGCCGGGAGGCAGGGATCGAGGGAAAAACTGCTTTTT. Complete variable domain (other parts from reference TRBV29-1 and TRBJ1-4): SAVISQKPSRDICQRGTSLTIQCQVDSQVTMMFWYRQQPGQSLTLIATANQGSEATYESGFVIDKFPISRPNLTFSTLTVSNMSPEDSSIYLCSAGRQGSREKLLFGSGTQLSVL.